This T cell receptor (beta chain) was identified during a study of technical replicates of blood from a handful of donors. Germline CDR1 SQVTM, CDR2 ANQGSEA. This CDR3 comprises 14 residues. V was pared by 5 bases and J by 6 bases, with 16 bases between. Repertoires were generated with immunoSEQ multiplex PCR, while TCRdb's copy carries only in-frame clones and drops some. This table holds about 88,000 clones, 92% found once. Source material: T cells isolated from PBMCs. The rearrangement links TRBV29-1 to TRBJ2-2, with TRBD1 as a possible D gene (6 bases). This sequence originates from a human donor in good health. This CDR3 is CSVKSYQGSGELFF. In DNA form, the CDR3 reads TGCAGCGTTAAAAGTTATCAGGGGTCCGGGGAGCTGTTTTTT.